The 3 T cell receptor beta chains given below trace back to one sample, sequenced in a study of OX40 agonist ivuxolimab in advanced cancers. Produced via immunoSEQ multiplex PCR; TCRdb's table is partial and in-frame only. The sample lists tens of thousands of clones, under 95% occurring once. This sample comprised CD4+ or CD8+ T cells sorted from blood, obtained in a trial of the OX40 agonist ivuxolimab. Receptors were obtained from an adult with an advanced solid tumor such as melanoma, head and neck, liver or kidney cancer.

This chain connects TRBV7-6 to TRBJ1-1; D gene uncertain. The CDR3 loop spans 14 amino acids. Germline assignment: CDR1 SGHVS and CDR2 FNYEAQ. Trimming cost V 3 bases and J 3 bases, with 11 bases left between them. This CDR3 is CASSFTPGDTEAFF. The CDR3 bases are TGTGCCAGCAGCTTCACGCCTGGGGACACTGAAGCTTTCTTT.

V and J are TRBV2 and TRBJ2-7; D gene uncertain. Trimming took off 7 bases at V and 6 bases at J, with 16 bases between the two ends. CDR3 length: 13 residues. Per germline, CDR1 SNHLY and CDR2 FYNNEI. The CDR3 DNA sequence: TGTGCCAGCACCGACCCACCCTCCAGCGAGCAGTACTTC. Translated: CASTDPPSSEQYF.

The chain is built from TRBV28 and TRBJ2-1; D may be TRBD1 or TRBD2 (7 bases each). The CDR3 is 14 residues long. V was clipped by 8 bases and J by 5 bases, with 16 bases between them. Per the germline V gene, CDR1 is MDHEN and CDR2 is SYDVKM. The CDR3 DNA reads as TGTGCCAGCCTTCCAGGGGGGGTTCACAATGAGCAGTTCTTC. It is translated as CASLPGGVHNEQFF.